A single sample gave rise to the 5 T cell receptor beta chains below, sequenced in a study of blood T cell repertoires in COVID-19. Sequencing was performed with immunoSEQ multiplex PCR; in TCRdb, only in-frame clones are kept and a portion is missing. The sample has roughly 200,000 clones; 84% are singletons. The sample taken for sequencing was peripheral blood. The receptors come from a man aged 50 or older with active or convalescent COVID-19.

The chain recombines TRBV18 with TRBJ2-5; 7 bases are shared with TRBD1. Trimming cost V 0 bases and J 7 bases; bases outside gene matches: 8. In germline, CDR1 is KGHSH, CDR2 LQKENI. This CDR3 is built from 15 residues. The CDR3 region is CASSPPGTDAMTQYF. CDR3 DNA sequence: TGTGCCAGCTCACCACCAGGGACAGACGCGATGACCCAGTACTTC.

The rearrangement links TRBV28 to TRBJ1-6; tentatively, D is TRBD1 (5 bases). Trimming removed 5 bases from V and 5 bases from J, with 19 bases in between. This CDR3 is built from 17 residues. Germline V gives CDR1 MDHEN, CDR2 SYDVKM. The CDR3 loop is CASSPLGEGRNNSPLHF. The CDR3 DNA reads as TGTGCCAGCAGTCCCCTGGGAGAGGGGAGGAATAATTCACCCCTCCACTTT.

V usage is TRBV5-1 and J usage is TRBJ2-7; TRBD1 matches 7 bases. Unmatched junction bases numbered 19, after V lost 7 bases and J lost 6 bases. The CDR3 length is 16 residues. The germline V gene has CDR1 SGHRS and CDR2 YFSETQ. CDR3 sequence reads: CASSGRDSTEDAEQYF. For the CDR3, the DNA is TGCGCCAGCTCGGGTCGGGACAGCACAGAGGATGCCGAGCAGTACTTC. The full variable domain, with the rest looked up from reference TRBV5-1 and TRBJ2-7, is KAGVTQTPRYLIKTRGQQVTLSCSPISGHRSVSWYQQTPGQGLQFLFEYFSETQRNKGNFPGRFSGRQFSNSRSEMNVSTLELGDSALYLCASSGRDSTEDAEQYFGPGTRLTVT.

This chain joins TRBV30 and TRBJ1-5; D gene uncertain. Germline V CDR1 and CDR2: GTSNPN, SVGIG (reference sequence). The length of the CDR3 is 15 residues. V was trimmed by 2 bases and J by 4 bases, leaving 15 bases between them. CDR3 region: CAWSLRDVRNQPQHF. The CDR3 DNA reads as TGTGCCTGGAGTTTGCGGGATGTTAGAAATCAGCCCCAGCATTTT.

The chain carries TRBV3-1 (or the pseudogene TRBV3-2) and TRBJ1-2; 7 bases are shared with TRBD1. The CDR3 sequence is 15 residues long. Germline values: CDR1 LGHDT, CDR2 YNNKEL (reference sequence). V was pared by 0 bases and J by 4 bases, with 5 bases of the junction left unmatched. The CDR3 DNA sequence: TGTGCCAGCAGCCAAGATAATCGGGACAGCTATGGCTACACCTTC. Translated: CASSQDNRDSYGYTF.